This passage covers 25 T cell receptor beta chains from one sample sequenced in a study of T cell repertoires in cytomegalovirus infection. For these receptors, no antigen is known. TCRdb recomputed calls from the reads with MiXCR, one row per CDR3 protein. Of 700,000 to 850,000 distinct CDR3 sequences listed, approximately 29% are singletons. The specimen comprised cultured CD8+ T cells from PBMCs, sampled from culture after CMV antigen stimulation. The source is a human donor in good health (CMV status not recorded). Some clones in this sample may be carry-over from other donors' samples.

V is TRBV3-1 and J is TRBJ2-2; 9 nucleotides match TRBD2. J gave up 3 bases and V 0 bases, and 8 bases lay outside the gene matches. This CDR3 region has 18 residues. The germline gives CDR1 LGHDT, CDR2 YNNKEL (reference sequence). CDR3 in amino acids: CASSQELIAGAYTGELFF. CDR3 coding DNA: TGTGCCAGCAGCCAAGAACTTATAGCGGGGGCCTACACCGGGGAGCTGTTTTTT. Based on the CDR3 plus reference TRBV3-1 and TRBJ2-2, the full variable domain is DTAVSQTPKYLVTQMGNDKSIKCEQNLGHDTMYWYKQDSKKFLKIMFSYNNKELIINETVPNRFSPKSPDKAHLNLHINSLELGDSAVYFCASSQELIAGAYTGELFFGEGSRLTVL.

This clonotype appeared a few times. CDR3 bases: TGTGCCAGCAGCTTTTTCGCAGGGGATGCTGGAAACACCATATATTTT. Translating it yields CASSFFAGDAGNTIYF. The chain has TRBV7-6 and TRBJ1-3, with D possibly TRBD1 on 6 matching bases. This CDR3 has 16 amino acids. The V end was cut by 3 bases, the J end by 2 bases, with 14 bases between. CDR1 is SGHVS, CDR2 FNYEAQ, per germline.

J is TRBJ2-1 and V is TRBV12-3 or TRBV12-4, with no clear D. The length of the CDR3 is 11 residues. V dropped 6 bases and J dropped 10 bases, with 10 bases sitting between them. The CDR3 region is CASSPSAEQFF. CDR3 nucleotide sequence: TGTGCCAGCAGCCCATCGGCAGAGCAGTTCTTC.

The V gene is TRBV27, the J gene TRBJ1-6; D not certain. The germline V and J ends were trimmed by 2 bases and 8 bases, with 10 bases remaining between them. Germline V gene data show CDR1 as MNHEY and CDR2 as SMNVEV (reference sequence). The CDR3 is made up of 14 amino acids. CDR3 DNA sequence: TGTGCCAGCAGTTTAGGCCAGAACTATTCACCCCTCCACTTT. This sequence encodes CASSLGQNYSPLHF.

The CDR3 is CASPQGVSGYTF. Here the CDR3 DNA reads TGTGCCAGCCCACAGGGGGTCAGTGGCTACACCTTC. The chain employs TRBV2 and TRBJ1-2; TRBD1 agrees at 8 bases. The CDR3 loop spans 12 amino acids. The V segment lost 8 bases and the J segment 7 bases; nucleotides outside the gene matches: 6. Germline V lookup: CDR1 SNHLY, CDR2 FYNNEI.

This clonotype has more than one count but fewer than ten. J is TRBJ2-2 and V is TRBV7-4; possible D gene TRBD1, 6 bases. Trimming took 5 bases from V and 5 from J, leaving 24 bases between them. CDR1 is SGHVT, CDR2 SQSDAQ, per germline. The CDR3 is 18 residues long. The CDR3 reads CASSIGPHREIRTGELFF. CDR3 DNA sequence: TGTGCCAGCAGCATAGGTCCCCACAGGGAAATTAGGACCGGGGAGCTGTTTTTT.

This chain connects TRBV27 to TRBJ2-1; D perhaps matches TRBD2 (6 bases). In germline, CDR1 is MNHEY, CDR2 SMNVEV (reference sequence). The CDR3 sequence is 14 residues long. Trimming removed 5 bases at V and 5 bases at J, with 13 bases between. CDR3 sequence: CASSELAANNEQFF. The CDR3 DNA sequence: TGTGCCAGCAGTGAACTAGCAGCTAACAATGAGCAGTTCTTC.

The table lists this clonotype with many counts. This chain uses TRBV20-1 with TRBJ1-5; D gene uncertain. CDR1 and CDR2 from the germline V gene are DFQATT and SNEGSKA (reference sequence). The CDR3 extends over 12 amino acids. V lost 1 base and J lost 10, with 11 bases in between. Written as DNA, the CDR3 is TGCAGTGCTAGAGTGCGGGTTTTCCCCCAGCATTTT. As protein: CSARVRVFPQHF.

This clonotype appeared once. The rearrangement uses TRBV5-3 and TRBJ2-7; D gene uncertain. TRBV5-3 is known as an ORF, though its function is uncertain. This CDR3 comprises 16 residues. The CDR3 coding sequence is TGTGCCAGCAGCTTGAACTGGGGTGAAGGTTCCTACGAGCAGTACGTC. Translation: CASSLNWGEGSYEQYV.

In its sample, this clonotype was seen a few times. V and J are TRBV7-9 and TRBJ1-5; unclear D gene. The CDR3 is 16 amino acids. From germline, CDR1 is SEHNR and CDR2 FQNEAQ (reference sequence). Trimming stripped 2 bases from V and 7 bases from J, with 18 bases between. Here the CDR3 DNA reads TGTGCCAGCAGCTTAAACGACGACCCGGCGGACCAGCCCCAGCATTTT. This translates into CASSLNDDPADQPQHF.

This clonotype was seen repeatedly, ten times or more. This chain joins TRBV7-6 and TRBJ2-5; the match to TRBD1 covers 9 bases. CDR3 length: 17 residues. With 1 base clipped from V and 2 bases from J, the junction kept 8 bases outside the gene matches. Germline V lookup: CDR1 SGHVS, CDR2 FNYEAQ. CDR3 amino acids: CASSLEAGTGHQETQYF. CDR3 nucleotides: TGTGCCAGCAGCTTAGAAGCCGGGACAGGGCATCAAGAGACCCAGTACTTC.

This clonotype was found a few times. This chain links TRBV5-5 with TRBJ2-7, with D unclear. From germline, CDR1 is SGHKS and CDR2 YYEKEE (reference sequence). Trimming left V 1 base short and J 0 bases short, with 8 bases between. The CDR3 has 14 residues. This CDR3 reads CASSLKQSSYEQYF. The DNA for the CDR3 is TGTGCCAGCAGCTTGAAACAGAGCTCCTACGAGCAGTACTTC.

This clonotype was found many times. The chain carries TRBV7-8 and TRBJ2-3; 8 positions match TRBD2. This CDR3 contains 16 residues. V dropped 0 bases and J dropped 2; count of bases not matched to a gene: 4. From germline, CDR1 is SGHVS and CDR2 FQNEAQ. The CDR3 DNA reads as TGTGCCAGCAGCTTAGCGGGCGGGGGGCCCACAGATACGCAGTATTTT. This sequence encodes CASSLAGGGPTDTQYF.

J is TRBJ2-3 and V is TRBV2; tentatively, D is TRBD1 (5 bases). V lost 3 bases to trimming and J lost 6 bases, with 13 bases between them. Germline V gene data show CDR1 as SNHLY and CDR2 as FYNNEI. This CDR3 is 14 amino acids long. The DNA of the CDR3 is TGTGCCAGCAGTGACGGACAAGGCTGGGATACGCAGTATTTT. This encodes CASSDGQGWDTQYF.

This clonotype was counted a few times. V is TRBV12-3 or TRBV12-4 and J is TRBJ1-2; 8 nucleotides match TRBD1. There are 15 residues in the CDR3. V gave up 5 bases and J gave up 6 bases; unmatched junction bases: 11. The CDR3 nucleotides read TGTGCCAGCAGTCCCACCGGACAGGGAATGCATGGCTACACCTTC. Translation gives CASSPTGQGMHGYTF.

The chain recombines TRBV27 with TRBJ2-2, with D possibly TRBD2 on 5 matching bases. This CDR3 region has 15 residues. Trimming removed 7 bases at V and 7 bases at J, with 19 bases between. Germline V gene sequence: CDR1 MNHEY, CDR2 SMNVEV (reference sequence). The CDR3 is CASTPDRARVGELFF. The CDR3 bases are TGTGCCAGCACTCCGGACCGGGCGAGGGTCGGGGAGCTGTTTTTT.

Regarding this clonotype: With a far larger clone one base away, a read error is the likely cause. The rearrangement uses TRBV5-5 and TRBJ2-7; TRBD1 agrees at 7 bases. The V and J ends lost 1 base and 3 bases, in that order; junction bases with no gene match: 1. The CDR3 consists of 13 residues. CDR1 is SGHKS, CDR2 YYEKEE, per germline (reference sequence). CDR3 sequence (DNA): TGTGCCAGCAGCTTGAGACAGGGCTACGAGCAGTACGTC. This sequence encodes CASSLRQGYEQYV.

The chain is built from TRBV27 and TRBJ2-3; D unclear. The germline CDR1 and CDR2 sequences are MNHEY and SMNVEV (reference sequence). The V and J ends lost 5 bases and 5 bases respectively, with 11 bases between them. The CDR3 has 13 amino acids. The CDR3: CASSTENLDTQYF. The CDR3 DNA sequence: TGTGCCAGCAGTACCGAGAACCTAGATACGCAGTATTTT.

The chain joins TRBV4-1 to TRBJ1-6, with no clear D. Per germline, CDR1 MGHRA and CDR2 YSYEKL. This CDR3 region has 15 residues. V lost 0 bases and J 7 bases, leaving 10 bases between the germline ends. The CDR3 nucleotides are TGCGCCAGCAGCCAAGATCCGGTTTGGAATTCACCCCTCCACTTT. Translating it yields CASSQDPVWNSPLHF.

This clonotype came up many times. The CDR3 loop is CASSGDSNTGELFF. CDR3 sequence (DNA): TGTGCCAGCAGCGGGGACAGTAACACCGGGGAGCTGTTTTTT. V is TRBV7-9 and J is TRBJ2-2; 7 nucleotides line up with TRBD1. V lost 5 bases, J lost 2 bases, and 2 bases stayed unmatched. This CDR3 comprises 14 residues. Germline values: CDR1 SEHNR, CDR2 FQNEAQ (reference sequence).

This clonotype was detected a few times. The chain combines TRBV7-6 with TRBJ1-4; a weak D match, TRBD1 (5 bases). There are 14 residues in the CDR3. With 2 bases removed from V and 6 bases from J, the gap between germline ends came to 10 bases. The germline gives CDR1 SGHVS, CDR2 FNYEAQ. The chain's CDR3 is CASSLWGNDEKLFF. CDR3 nucleotides: TGTGCCAGCAGCTTATGGGGGAACGATGAAAAACTGTTTTTT.

The chain employs TRBV7-8 and TRBJ1-1; D remains ambiguous. The CDR3 consists of 11 residues. Germline CDR1 reads SGHVS; CDR2 reads FQNEAQ. V was shortened by 11 bases and J by 8 bases, with 15 bases between the two germline ends. DNA for the CDR3: TGTGCCCAAATGGAGGGCGGGGAAGCTTTCTTT. Translated: CAQMEGGEAFF. Full variable domain (remainder filled in from reference TRBV7-8 and TRBJ1-1): GAGVSQSPRYKVAKRGQDVALRCDPISGHVSLFWYQQALGQGPEFLTYFQNEAQLDKSGLPSDRFFAERPEGSVSTLKIQRTQQEDSAVYLCAQMEGGEAFFGQGTRLTVV.

This clonotype showed up many times. This chain joins TRBV7-8 and TRBJ2-1; 12 nucleotides align to TRBD1. The CDR3 has 18 amino acids. Germline V lookup: CDR1 SGHVS, CDR2 FQNEAQ. The V gene end was trimmed by 5 bases and the J gene end by 3 bases; junction bases not matched to a gene: 11. CDR3 coding DNA: TGTGCCAGCAGCACTGGGACAGGGGGCATGGGGCACTACAATGAGCAGTTCTTC. It codes for CASSTGTGGMGHYNEQFF.

The J gene is TRBJ1-2, the V gene TRBV7-9; D is undetermined. Trimming pared 11 bases from V and 8 bases from J, leaving 12 bases between. The CDR3 is made up of 10 amino acids. Germline CDR1 SEHNR, CDR2 FQNEAQ (reference sequence). The CDR3 region has the DNA TGTGCCCCCGAAGCAGACGGCTACACCTTC. This gives the protein CAPEADGYTF.

The J gene is TRBJ1-5, the V gene TRBV7-8; no clear D gene. The germline V and J ends were trimmed by 9 bases and 1 base, with 13 bases remaining between them. Germline V gives CDR1 SGHVS, CDR2 FQNEAQ. The CDR3 consists of 14 residues. For the CDR3, the DNA is TGTGCCAGTAAACCGACACCCAGCAATCAGCCCCAGCATTTT. This translates into CASKPTPSNQPQHF.